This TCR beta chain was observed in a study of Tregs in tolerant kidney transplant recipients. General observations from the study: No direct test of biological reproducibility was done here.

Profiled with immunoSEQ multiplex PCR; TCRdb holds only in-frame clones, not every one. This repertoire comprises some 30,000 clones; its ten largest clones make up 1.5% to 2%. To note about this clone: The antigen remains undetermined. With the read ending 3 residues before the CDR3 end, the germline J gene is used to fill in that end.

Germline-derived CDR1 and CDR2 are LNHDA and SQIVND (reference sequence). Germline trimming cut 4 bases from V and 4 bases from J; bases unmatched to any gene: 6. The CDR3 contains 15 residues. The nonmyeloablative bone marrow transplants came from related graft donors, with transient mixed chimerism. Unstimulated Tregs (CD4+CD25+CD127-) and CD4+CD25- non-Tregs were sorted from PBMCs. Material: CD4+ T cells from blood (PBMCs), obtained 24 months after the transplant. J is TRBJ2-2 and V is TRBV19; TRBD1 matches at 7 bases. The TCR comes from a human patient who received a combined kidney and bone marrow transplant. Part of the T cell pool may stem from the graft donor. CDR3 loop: CASSTQGPRTGELFF. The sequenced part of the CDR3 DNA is TGTGCCAGTAGTACACAGGGGCCCCGCACCGGGGAG.